These 24 T cell receptor beta chains were all obtained from the same sample, sequenced in a study of T cell clones after liver transplantation. Only in-frame clones appear in the TCRdb table, and some are missing; sequencing was by immunoSEQ multiplex PCR. The sample holds approximately 55,000 clones, 70% to 75% seen once. Sequenced here: CD4+ T cells from blood, sampled around 52 months after liver transplant. Receptors were obtained from a human patient who received a liver transplant. Part of the T cell pool may stem from the graft donor.

This chain links TRBV21-1 with TRBJ2-2. TRBV21-1 is described as a pseudogene. The CDR3 is 16 amino acids. CDR3 amino acids: CASSNTVGPNTGELFF. The CDR3 DNA follows: TGTGCCAGCAGCAATACGGTGGGACCAAACACCGGGGAGCTGTTTTTT.

This chain links TRBV28 with TRBJ1-3; no reliable D call. Germline V gives CDR1 MDHEN, CDR2 SYDVKM. CDR3 length: 16 amino acids. Trimming shortened V by 5 bases and J by 0 bases, and 14 bases separated the two germline ends. For the CDR3, the DNA is TGTGCCAGCAGTCGCCCGGACGCCGCCTCTGGAAACACCATATATTTT. Translated, it gives CASSRPDAASGNTIYF.

This clone occurred a few times. This chain uses TRBV5-1 with TRBJ2-1; D uncertain. Germline values: CDR1 SGHRS, CDR2 YFSETQ. The CDR3 covers 11 residues. Trimming removed 3 bases from V and 8 bases from J, with 6 bases in between. The CDR3 loop reads CASSWSDEQFF. The CDR3 bases are TGCGCCAGCAGCTGGAGCGATGAGCAGTTCTTC.

In its sample, this clone was seen once. J is TRBJ1-2 and V is TRBV6-6, with D possibly being TRBD1 (6 bases). CDR1 and CDR2 from the germline V gene are MNHNY and SVGAGI (reference sequence). The CDR3 is made up of 13 amino acids. Trimming stripped 6 bases from V and 8 bases from J, with 16 bases between. The CDR3 protein is CASSRRGGRGYTF. The CDR3, as DNA: TGTGCCAGCAGCCGCCGGGGGGGGCGAGGCTACACCTTC.

The gene calls are TRBV12-5 and TRBJ2-7; TRBD1 or TRBD2 may be the D gene (6 bases each). The germline V and J ends were trimmed by 4 bases and 0 bases, with 22 bases remaining between them. Per the germline V gene, CDR1 is LGHNT and CDR2 is FRNRAP. The CDR3 is made up of 18 amino acids. CDR3 coding DNA: TGTGCTAGTGGTTCGCGATACAGAGCATCGGGGGCCTCCTACGAGCAGTACTTC. Protein: CASGSRYRASGASYEQYF.

This clone was seen a few times. This chain connects TRBV10-3 to TRBJ2-7, with 8 bases fitting TRBD1. Germline V gives CDR1 ENHRY, CDR2 SYGVKD. Trimming took 7 bases from V and 6 from J; bases not matched to a gene: 14. This CDR3 spans 15 amino acids. The CDR3 DNA sequence: TGTGCCATCACTCCGGGACAGGCATCGTCGGGCGAGCAGTACTTC. This gives the protein CAITPGQASSGEQYF.

The rearrangement links TRBV29-1 to TRBJ1-1; 7 nucleotides align to TRBD1. The V gene end was trimmed by 5 bases and the J gene end by 8 bases; junction bases not matched to a gene: 14. The germline gives CDR1 SQVTM, CDR2 ANQGSEA. CDR3 length: 14 amino acids. The CDR3 sequence: CSVIIGGSLMEAFF. CDR3 in DNA: TGCAGCGTTATCATAGGGGGCAGTTTAATGGAAGCTTTCTTT. The full variable domain, completed using reference TRBV29-1 and TRBJ1-1, is SAVISQKPSRDICQRGTSLTIQCQVDSQVTMMFWYRQQPGQSLTLIATANQGSEATYESGFVIDKFPISRPNLTFSTLTVSNMSPEDSSIYLCSVIIGGSLMEAFFGQGTRLTVV.

The chain employs TRBV6-6 and TRBJ2-5; no reliable D call. Germline CDR1 reads MNHNY; CDR2 reads SVGAGI (reference sequence). The CDR3 is made up of 13 amino acids. Trimming took off 4 bases at V and 4 bases at J, with 10 bases between the two ends. CDR3 nucleotide sequence: TGTGCCAGCAGTTTAAAGAGGCGAGAGACCCAGTACTTC. Translated, it gives CASSLKRRETQYF.

The chain recombines TRBV19 with TRBJ2-3; TRBD1 or TRBD2 may be the D gene (5 bases each). CDR3 length equals 15 residues. Germline V gives CDR1 LNHDA, CDR2 SQIVND (reference sequence). V lost 4 bases and J 5 bases, leaving 16 bases between the germline ends. CDR3: CASSTRDRPGDTQYF. Written as DNA, the CDR3 is TGTGCCAGTAGTACACGGGACCGCCCAGGAGATACGCAGTATTTT.

The chain employs TRBV28 and TRBJ1-2; D ambiguous. V lost 2 bases, J lost 7 bases, and 11 bases lay in between. Germline-derived CDR1 and CDR2 are MDHEN and SYDVKM. This CDR3 region has 13 residues. The CDR3 DNA follows: TGTGCCAGCAGTTTAGGGGTGCCTCTTGGCTACACCTTC. This codes for CASSLGVPLGYTF.

This clone showed up just a few times. The rearrangement joins TRBV18 to TRBJ1-5; D call uncertain. The CDR3 loop spans 15 amino acids. Germline assignment: CDR1 KGHSH and CDR2 LQKENI. V lost 6 bases, J lost 5 bases, and 17 bases lay in between. CDR3 protein: CASSLSRREDQPQHF. CDR3 nucleotide sequence: TGTGCCAGCTCTCTAAGTCGGAGGGAGGATCAGCCCCAGCATTTT.

The chain uses TRBV7-3 and TRBJ2-7; D assignment may be TRBD1 or TRBD2 (6 bases each). The germline V and J ends were trimmed by 2 bases and 2 bases, with 13 bases remaining between them. From germline, CDR1 is SGHTA and CDR2 FQGTGA. This CDR3 is built from 15 residues. The chain's CDR3 is CASSLLAGEAYEQYF. The DNA for the CDR3 is TGTGCCAGCAGCTTATTGGCAGGGGAGGCCTACGAGCAGTACTTC.

J is TRBJ1-1 and V is TRBV7-8; no definite D call. Trimming took off 0 bases at V and 7 bases at J, with 18 bases between the two ends. Germline assignment: CDR1 SGHVS and CDR2 FQNEAQ. This CDR3 has 16 residues. CDR3 in DNA: TGTGCCAGCAGCTTAGCGCGAGGATCGGATAGGTTTGAAGCTTTCTTT. Translation: CASSLARGSDRFEAFF. The variable domain in full, completed from reference TRBV7-8 and TRBJ1-1, reads GAGVSQSPRYKVAKRGQDVALRCDPISGHVSLFWYQQALGQGPEFLTYFQNEAQLDKSGLPSDRFFAERPEGSVSTLKIQRTQQEDSAVYLCASSLARGSDRFEAFFGQGTRLTVV.

The gene calls are TRBV6-5 and TRBJ2-2; no reliable D call. The CDR3 is made up of 16 amino acids. CDR1 MNHEY and CDR2 SVGAGI come from the germline V gene. V dropped 0 bases and J dropped 3 bases, with 11 bases sitting between them. CDR3 DNA: TGTGCCAGCAGTTACTCGATGACGCTGGACACCGGGGAGCTGTTTTTT. This gives the protein CASSYSMTLDTGELFF.

The chain links TRBV28 to TRBJ1-1, with 7 bases that match TRBD1. Germline assignment: CDR1 MDHEN and CDR2 SYDVKM. Germline trimming cut 10 bases from V and 2 bases from J; bases unmatched to any gene: 4. The CDR3 has 12 amino acids. Written as DNA, the CDR3 is TGTGCCACCACAGGGGAAAACACTGAAGCTTTCTTT. Protein: CATTGENTEAFF. The full variable domain, with the rest looked up from reference TRBV28 and TRBJ1-1, is DVKVTQSSRYLVKRTGEKVFLECVQDMDHENMFWYRQDPGLGLRLIYFSYDVKMKEKGDIPEGYSVSREKKERFSLILESASTNQTSMYLCATTGENTEAFFGQGTRLTVV.

The gene calls are TRBV5-1 and TRBJ1-1; D uncertain. In germline, CDR1 is SGHRS, CDR2 YFSETQ. V was shortened by 0 bases and J by 1 base, with 10 bases between the two germline ends. The CDR3 sequence is 15 residues long. The CDR3 loop is CASSLVDLRNTEAFF. DNA for the CDR3: TGCGCCAGCAGCTTGGTGGACCTCCGGAACACTGAAGCTTTCTTT.

The CDR3 region is CANKEGRRQPQHF. In DNA form, the CDR3 reads TGTGCCAATAAGGAGGGGCGGCGGCAGCCCCAGCATTTT. V usage is TRBV9 and J usage is TRBJ1-5, with D possibly being TRBD1 (5 bases). Trimming took 9 bases from V and 7 from J, leaving 17 bases between them. Germline loops: CDR1 SGDLS, CDR2 YYNGEE. The CDR3 has 13 residues.

The chain joins TRBV28 to TRBJ2-7; perhaps D is TRBD1 or TRBD2 (6 bases each). The length of the CDR3 is 13 residues. The V gene lost 6 bases and the J gene lost 4 bases, with 13 bases spanning the gap. Per germline, CDR1 MDHEN and CDR2 SYDVKM. The CDR3 DNA sequence: TGTGCCAGCAGATTGGGGGGCAGGTACGAGCAGTACTTC. Its translation is CASRLGGRYEQYF.

The J gene is TRBJ1-1, the V gene TRBV28; D is perhaps TRBD1 (6 bases). V was clipped by 4 bases and J by 10 bases, with 13 bases between them. Germline V gene data show CDR1 as MDHEN and CDR2 as SYDVKM. This CDR3 contains 12 residues. CDR3 protein: CASSSQGSAAFF. The CDR3 coding sequence is TGTGCCAGCAGTTCACAGGGAAGTGCAGCTTTCTTT.

This clone was picked up a small number of times. The chain carries TRBV14 and TRBJ2-7; TRBD1 agrees at 9 bases. The germline CDR1 and CDR2 sequences are SGHDN and FVKESK. The V and J ends lost 0 bases and 2 bases, in that order; junction bases with no gene match: 8. The length of the CDR3 is 17 residues. The CDR3 coding sequence is TGTGCCAGCAGCCAAGATGGGACAGGGTTTTTCGCCTACGAGCAGTACTTC. Translated, it gives CASSQDGTGFFAYEQYF.

The CDR3: CASSRVPPGARSPLHF. CDR3 sequence (DNA): TGCGCCAGCAGCCGAGTCCCCCCGGGGGCAAGGTCACCCCTCCACTTT. This chain joins TRBV4-1 and TRBJ1-6; tentatively, D is TRBD1 (6 bases). V lost 4 bases to trimming and J lost 10 bases, with 20 bases between them. The length of the CDR3 is 16 residues. Germline CDR1 reads MGHRA; CDR2 reads YSYEKL.

Only a few counts were recorded for this clone. V and J are TRBV28 and TRBJ1-6, with a possible D match to TRBD1 (5 bases). V dropped 8 bases and J dropped 6 bases, with 23 bases sitting between them. Germline assignment: CDR1 MDHEN and CDR2 SYDVKM. CDR3 length equals 17 residues. In DNA form, the CDR3 reads TGTGCCAGCCTCACCGGGACGGCACCCTATAGTAATTCACCCCTCCACTTT. Translating it yields CASLTGTAPYSNSPLHF.

The rearrangement joins TRBV6-4 to TRBJ2-3; 8 nucleotides line up with TRBD2. V dropped 2 bases and J dropped 5; count of bases not matched to a gene: 6. The germline CDR1 and CDR2 sequences are MRHNA and SNTAGT. This CDR3 spans 15 amino acids. CDR3 protein: CASSDPGLGIDTQYF. Here the CDR3 DNA reads TGTGCCAGCAGTGACCCGGGACTAGGGATAGATACGCAGTATTTT.

This chain connects TRBV2 to TRBJ2-1; 13 bases match TRBD2. This CDR3 spans 16 amino acids. Trimming took 6 bases from V and 4 from J; bases not matched to a gene: 6. Germline-derived CDR1 and CDR2 are SNHLY and FYNNEI. CDR3: CASRGLAGDLYNEQFF. Here the CDR3 DNA reads TGTGCCAGCAGAGGACTAGCGGGGGACCTTTACAATGAGCAGTTCTTC.